The present T cell receptor beta chain was sequenced within a study of blood T cell repertoires in COVID-19. As for the study in general: Acute and convalescent COVID-19 samples came from the United States, Italy and Spain. Sample material is recorded as cDNA or gDNA derived from T cells, B-cell-depleted T cells, or PBMCs.

Per the authors' pipeline: Amplification of reference gene primers was used by the study to estimate nucleated cell counts. Sequencing was performed with immunoSEQ multiplex PCR; in TCRdb, only in-frame clones are kept and a portion is missing. V, J and clone size derive from that table, while D and trimming were established from the DNA sequence. The sample has 200,000 to 300,000 clones; approximately 85% are singletons. V lost 3 bases and J lost 3, with 12 bases in between. Per the germline V gene, CDR1 is MNHNS and CDR2 is SASEGT. The CDR3 consists of 15 residues. Sequenced input: peripheral blood. This TCR derives from a man over 45 with acute or convalescent COVID-19. V and J are TRBV6-1 and TRBJ1-5, with D maybe TRBD1 (6 bases). CDR3 in amino acids: CASSEAGANNQPQHF. CDR3 in DNA: TGTGCCAGCAGTGAGGCGGGGGCGAACAATCAGCCCCAGCATTTT.